This T cell receptor beta chain was identified during a study of blood T cell repertoires in COVID-19. In the authors' workflow: Amplification of reference gene primers provided the estimated nucleated cell counts. Using immunoSEQ multiplex PCR, the repertoire was profiled, and TCRdb retains in-frame clones only, with some absent. The V and J calls and clone size are taken from that table; D and trimming were inferred from the DNA. There are tens of thousands of clones in the sample; roughly 86% occur only once, and 0.95% to 1.5% lies in the top ten. V shed 7 bases and J 0 bases; nucleotides not matched to a gene: 9. The germline CDR1 and CDR2 sequences are MNHNY and SVGAGI (reference sequence). The CDR3 has 16 residues.

This chain links TRBV6-6 with TRBJ2-4; TRBD2 matches 7 bases. The clonotype comes from a woman aged 80 or over with acute or convalescent COVID-19. The sample comprised peripheral blood. CDR3 residues: CASIWGGLLAKNIQYF. CDR3 nucleotides: TGTGCCAGCATCTGGGGGGGGTTACTAGCCAAAAACATTCAGTACTTC.